Listed below are T cell receptor beta chains from one sample, sequenced in a study of blood T cell repertoires in COVID-19. Data came from immunoSEQ multiplex PCR; TCRdb stores just in-frame clones and leaves some out. There are about 210,000 clones in the sample; 70% to 90% occur only once, and about a tenth lies in the top ten. Sequenced input: PBMCs or T cells enriched from blood (not recorded which). These receptors came from a man between 40 and 49 years old who had recovered from COVID-19. The conserved cysteine and the conserved F or W are not part of the CDR3 here. The D gene is left open where the match is weak. Size is omitted from some rows. Given values are once, few, many or a class for expanded clones.

len: 13; d_gene: NA; v_gene: TRBV7-8; abundance: once; CDR3aa: ASSLAITGTYGYT
len: 11; d_gene: TRBD2; v_gene: TRBV3-1/TRBV3-2; abundance: NA; CDR3aa: AIKRDSEETQY
len: 15; d_gene: TRBD1; v_gene: TRBV7-8; abundance: NA; CDR3aa: ASSSQTGGFNTGELF
len: 14; d_gene: TRBD1; v_gene: TRBV7-9; abundance: NA; CDR3aa: ASSPPRDRASYEQY
len: 11; d_gene: TRBD1; v_gene: TRBV7-9; abundance: NA; CDR3aa: ASSFPTGNGYT
len: 12; d_gene: TRBD1; v_gene: TRBV29-1; abundance: NA; CDR3aa: SVTRTGDTGELF
len: 11; d_gene: NA; v_gene: TRBV29-1; abundance: NA; CDR3aa: SVDDSPFYGYT
len: 14; d_gene: NA; v_gene: TRBV10-2; abundance: NA; CDR3aa: ASSEARGTSTDTQY
len: 11; d_gene: NA; v_gene: TRBV10-1; abundance: NA; CDR3aa: ASSQGPRTEAF
len: 13; d_gene: TRBD1; v_gene: TRBV7-2; abundance: few; CDR3aa: ASSPAPGQGGSQY
len: 13; d_gene: NA; v_gene: TRBV5-1; abundance: once; CDR3aa: ASSLQGRRGETQY
len: 13; d_gene: NA; v_gene: TRBV30; abundance: NA; CDR3aa: AWSRGWVVNQPQH
len: 11; d_gene: NA; v_gene: TRBV30; abundance: once; CDR3aa: AWIRQMNTEAF
len: 13; d_gene: NA; v_gene: TRBV21-1; abundance: NA; CDR3aa: ASSKLGQAAEPQH
len: 12; d_gene: NA; v_gene: TRBV12-1; abundance: NA; CDR3aa: ASSPQGEENGYT
len: 12; d_gene: NA; v_gene: TRBV3-1/TRBV3-2; abundance: NA; CDR3aa: ASSHGGGGDTQY
len: 14; d_gene: TRBD2; v_gene: TRBV5-1; abundance: NA; CDR3aa: ASSFAQRGPSYEQY
len: 13; d_gene: TRBD1; v_gene: TRBV19; abundance: NA; CDR3aa: ASNRPGTGNPGYT
len: 13; d_gene: TRBD1; v_gene: TRBV2; abundance: NA; CDR3aa: ASLRWDRGITEAF
len: 13; d_gene: TRBD1; v_gene: TRBV3-1/TRBV3-2; abundance: NA; CDR3aa: ASSQEVTGRTEAF
len: 12; d_gene: TRBD1; v_gene: TRBV10-3; abundance: NA; CDR3aa: AIRPQGAKDGYT
len: 13; d_gene: NA; v_gene: TRBV3-1/TRBV3-2; abundance: NA; CDR3aa: ASSQEVGGTDTQY
len: 14; d_gene: NA; v_gene: TRBV28; abundance: NA; CDR3aa: ASSFSPEAGWIEQF
len: 12; d_gene: TRBD1; v_gene: TRBV10-3; abundance: NA; CDR3aa: AIRRDSHNSPLH
len: 13; d_gene: NA; v_gene: TRBV9; abundance: NA; CDR3aa: ASSVVGSSYNEQF
len: 12; d_gene: TRBD1; v_gene: TRBV7-8; abundance: few; CDR3aa: ASSPGGRGTEAF
len: 16; d_gene: NA; v_gene: TRBV21-1; abundance: NA; CDR3aa: ASSKEGAGRSTYNEQF
len: 11; d_gene: NA; v_gene: TRBV6-5; abundance: NA; CDR3aa: ASIRMEGEKLF
len: 16; d_gene: TRBD2; v_gene: TRBV7-2; abundance: NA; CDR3aa: ASSLGLILAGDRETQY
len: 12; d_gene: TRBD1; v_gene: TRBV16; abundance: NA; CDR3aa: ASSPTTGGRGYT
len: 13; d_gene: TRBD1; v_gene: TRBV4-1; abundance: NA; CDR3aa: ASSQMTGLNYGYT
len: 15; d_gene: TRBD1; v_gene: TRBV19; abundance: NA; CDR3aa: ASSPTPGQGANTEAF
len: 15; d_gene: NA; v_gene: TRBV7-8; abundance: NA; CDR3aa: ASSRDPTGPRTGELF
len: 12; d_gene: TRBD2; v_gene: TRBV19; abundance: NA; CDR3aa: ASSVGRIPDTQY
len: 13; d_gene: TRBD1; v_gene: TRBV24-1; abundance: NA; CDR3aa: ATSDFGTGASEQY
len: 14; d_gene: NA; v_gene: TRBV4-1; abundance: NA; CDR3aa: ASRPTLGGAHQPQH
len: 11; d_gene: NA; v_gene: TRBV10-1; abundance: NA; CDR3aa: ASSGGQFLEQF
len: 14; d_gene: NA; v_gene: TRBV4-2; abundance: NA; CDR3aa: ASSQDTGGFNYGYT
len: 12; d_gene: NA; v_gene: TRBV6-5; abundance: NA; CDR3aa: ASRSNVGNQPQH
len: 13; d_gene: TRBD2; v_gene: TRBV11-2; abundance: NA; CDR3aa: ASSFHGGGRYEQY
len: 11; d_gene: NA; v_gene: TRBV5-1; abundance: NA; CDR3aa: ASSLVLAGELF
len: 11; d_gene: NA; v_gene: TRBV11-2; abundance: NA; CDR3aa: ASSLDPESEAF
len: 14; d_gene: NA; v_gene: TRBV5-1; abundance: NA; CDR3aa: ASSWGRGHMNTEAF
len: 14; d_gene: NA; v_gene: TRBV30; abundance: few; CDR3aa: AWRESSGTRTDTQY
len: 14; d_gene: TRBD1; v_gene: TRBV3-1/TRBV3-2; abundance: NA; CDR3aa: ASSQSRTGGEYGYT
len: 15; d_gene: NA; v_gene: TRBV7-9; abundance: few; CDR3aa: ASSKVGAAGAYNEQF
len: 14; d_gene: NA; v_gene: TRBV7-8; abundance: NA; CDR3aa: ASCLEEPTRLSEQF
len: 10; d_gene: NA; v_gene: TRBV11-3; abundance: NA; CDR3aa: ASSNTQETQY
len: 9; d_gene: NA; v_gene: TRBV29-1; abundance: NA; CDR3aa: SVQGSGGYT
len: 12; d_gene: NA; v_gene: TRBV10-1; abundance: once; CDR3aa: ASSRGGTQETQY
len: 10; d_gene: NA; v_gene: TRBV29-1; abundance: NA; CDR3aa: SGAGNVYEQY
len: 14; d_gene: NA; v_gene: TRBV15; abundance: medium-sized; CDR3aa: ATSRDLVLRGNEQF